Presented here are 14 T cell receptor beta chains from one specimen sequenced in a study of technical replicates of blood from several donors. Generated by immunoSEQ multiplex PCR, the TCRdb table keeps only in-frame clones and is missing some. The top ten clones hold approximately 0.25% of a sample with about 85,000 clones, around 94% of them seen once. Specimen: T cells isolated from PBMCs. Receptor source: a human donor in good health.

The gene calls are TRBV19 and TRBJ1-5, with a tentative D call TRBD1 (5 bases). Germline V gene data show CDR1 as LNHDA and CDR2 as SQIVND (reference sequence). Trimming cost V 10 bases and J 0 bases, with 13 bases left between them. The CDR3 extends over 14 amino acids. CDR3 coding DNA: TGTGCCACAAATAGGGGAAATAGCAATCAGCCCCAGCATTTT. This encodes CATNRGNSNQPQHF.

The chain couples TRBV23-1 to TRBJ1-5; 10 positions match TRBD1. TRBV23-1 is an open reading frame whose function is uncertain. V shed 11 bases, J shed 0 bases, and the junction held 10 bases outside the gene matches. This CDR3 contains 16 residues. For the CDR3, the DNA is TGCGCCGAACCGGGACAGGGGTCTTATAGCAATCAGCCCCAGCATTTT. It specifies CAEPGQGSYSNQPQHF.

The chain uses TRBV5-1 and TRBJ1-1, with no clear D. Trimming left V 4 bases short and J 0 bases short, with 7 bases between. Looked up from germline, CDR1 is SGHRS and CDR2 is YFSETQ. The CDR3 sequence is 13 residues long. CDR3 sequence: CASSVGVNTEAFF. In DNA, the CDR3 is TGCGCCAGCAGCGTCGGGGTGAACACTGAAGCTTTCTTT.

The rearrangement links TRBV7-2 to TRBJ2-7, with 9 bases fitting TRBD1. The V gene end was trimmed by 1 base and the J gene end by 6 bases; junction bases not matched to a gene: 7. Germline values: CDR1 SGHTA, CDR2 FQGNSA. The CDR3 is made up of 15 amino acids. CDR3 sequence: CASSLEGTGLREQYF. The CDR3 region has the DNA TGTGCCAGCAGCTTAGAAGGGACAGGGTTGCGCGAGCAGTACTTC. Full variable domain (outside the CDR3, taken from reference TRBV7-2 and TRBJ2-7): GAGVSQSPSNKVTEKGKDVELRCDPISGHTALYWYRQSLGQGLEFLIYFQGNSAPDKSGLPSDRFSAERTGGSVSTLTIQRTQQEDSAVYLCASSLEGTGLREQYFGPGTRLTVT.

The chain carries TRBV27 and TRBJ2-1; 8 bases are shared with TRBD2. Germline CDR1 is MNHEY and CDR2 is SMNVEV (reference sequence). J gave up 4 bases and V 7 bases, and 9 bases lay outside the gene matches. The CDR3 is 15 residues long. The CDR3 spells CASISGTRLYNEQFF. CDR3 DNA: TGTGCCAGCATCTCCGGGACTAGATTATACAATGAGCAGTTCTTC.

The chain joins TRBV5-1 to TRBJ2-1, with D unresolved. V lost 2 bases and J lost 3, with 15 bases in between. Germline-derived CDR1 and CDR2 are SGHRS and YFSETQ. The CDR3 has 16 amino acids. In DNA form, the CDR3 reads TGCGCCAGCAGCTTCTCACTACCGACGGACTACAATGAGCAGTTCTTC. Its translation is CASSFSLPTDYNEQFF.

The J gene is TRBJ2-3, the V gene TRBV19, with D unclear. Germline CDR1 LNHDA, CDR2 SQIVND (reference sequence). The CDR3 length is 14 residues. V lost 5 bases, J lost 2 bases, and 11 bases lay in between. The chain's CDR3 is CASSRLIYTDTQYF. The DNA for the CDR3 is TGTGCCAGTAGTCGACTCATCTACACAGATACGCAGTATTTT.

This clone has just one count. The V gene is TRBV6-6, the J gene TRBJ2-1; TRBD1 matches at 7 bases. This CDR3 has 15 amino acids. The V segment lost 0 bases and the J segment 4 bases; nucleotides outside the gene matches: 3. Germline CDR1 is MNHNY and CDR2 is SVGAGI (reference sequence). CDR3 sequence: CASSYSGQEYNEQFF. The CDR3 coding sequence is TGTGCCAGCAGTTACTCCGGACAGGAATACAATGAGCAGTTCTTC.

The V call is TRBV6-1, the J call TRBJ1-2; weak D call: TRBD1 (5 bases). The CDR3 totals 13 residues. V was cut by 5 bases and J by 3 bases, with 10 bases left in between. CDR1 is MNHNS and CDR2 is SASEGT in the germline V gene. Here the CDR3 reads CASSSAGDYGYTF. The CDR3 DNA reads as TGTGCCAGCAGTAGTGCGGGGGACTATGGCTACACCTTC.

The gene calls are TRBV7-9 and TRBJ1-6; D remains ambiguous. V shed 2 bases and J shed 10 bases, with 9 bases lying between them. Looked up from germline, CDR1 is SEHNR and CDR2 is FQNEAQ (reference sequence). The CDR3 is 13 residues long. The CDR3 DNA reads TGTGCCAGCAGCTTACAGGAACGGTCACCCCTCCACTTT. Translating it yields CASSLQERSPLHF. The whole variable domain, remainder taken from reference TRBV7-9 and TRBJ1-6, is DTGVSQNPRHKITKRGQNVTFRCDPISEHNRLYWYRQTLGQGPEFLTYFQNEAQLEKSRLLSDRFSAERPKGSFSTLEIQRTEQGDSAMYLCASSLQERSPLHFGNGTRLTVT.

The count of this clone is one. The chain links TRBV19 to TRBJ2-3; D possibly corresponds to TRBD2 (6 bases). Trimming pared 3 bases from V and 6 bases from J, leaving 16 bases between. Germline CDR1 and CDR2: LNHDA and SQIVND (reference sequence). The CDR3 spans 15 residues. Here the CDR3 DNA reads TGTGCCAGTAGTATCGGGGGACGGACGGGGGATACGCAGTATTTT. Its translation is CASSIGGRTGDTQYF.

The J gene is TRBJ1-5, the V gene TRBV29-1, with TRBD1 identical over 7 bases. The CDR3 is 12 amino acids. CDR1 is SQVTM, CDR2 ANQGSEA, per germline. Trimming removed 1 base from V and 8 bases from J; junction bases left unmatched: 2. The DNA for the CDR3 is TGCAGCGTTGAAGGGCAGGGGGAGCCCCAGCATTTT. Protein: CSVEGQGEPQHF.

This chain connects TRBV6-4 to TRBJ1-6; 8 bases align to TRBD1. This CDR3 has 14 residues. The germline gives CDR1 MRHNA, CDR2 SNTAGT. The ends lost 6 bases at V and 9 bases at J; junction bases unmatched: 7. The CDR3 DNA sequence: TGTGCCAGCAGGGCGACAGGGGAGAGTTCACCCCTCCACTTT. Translation: CASRATGESSPLHF.

The chain couples TRBV15 to TRBJ2-7, with D possibly being TRBD1 (5 bases). Germline lookup yields CDR1 LNHNV and CDR2 YYDKDF (reference sequence). V was trimmed by 5 bases and J by 0 bases, leaving 14 bases between them. This CDR3 has 15 residues. The CDR3, as DNA: TGTGCCACCAGCGGTGGTCAGGGCCCCTCCTACGAGCAGTACTTC. Its translation: CATSGGQGPSYEQYF.